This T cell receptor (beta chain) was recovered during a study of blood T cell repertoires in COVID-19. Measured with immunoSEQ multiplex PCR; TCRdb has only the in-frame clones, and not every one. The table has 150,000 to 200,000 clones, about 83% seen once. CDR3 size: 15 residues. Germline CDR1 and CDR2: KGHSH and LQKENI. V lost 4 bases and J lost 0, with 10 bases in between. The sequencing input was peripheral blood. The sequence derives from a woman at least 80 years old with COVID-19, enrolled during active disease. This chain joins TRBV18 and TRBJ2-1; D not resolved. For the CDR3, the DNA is TGTGCCAGCTCACTGACTCAAAGCTCCTACAATGAGCAGTTCTTC. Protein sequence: CASSLTQSSYNEQFF. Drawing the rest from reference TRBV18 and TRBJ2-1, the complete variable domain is NAGVMQNPRHLVRRRGQEARLRCSPMKGHSHVYWYRQLPEEGLKFMVYLQKENIIDESGMPKERFSAEFPKEGPSILRIQQVVRGDSAAYFCASSLTQSSYNEQFFGPGTRLTVL.